The 18 T cell receptor beta chains below were found in one sample sequenced in a study of CD8+CD57+ T cells in acquired aplastic anemia. Flow cytometry had shown expanded CD8+CD57+ cells in the patients chosen for sequencing. Profiling that covered TCR beta VDJ and CDR3 relied on genomic DNA as its template. MiXCR, applied by TCRdb to the reads, yields one record per CDR3 protein. The sample holds roughly 280,000 distinct CDR3 sequences, under 65% seen once. The source material was sorted CD4+, CD8+, or CD8+CD57+ T cells (not recorded which) from PBMCs. The source of these receptors is a human donor with aplastic anemia.

The CDR3 loop reads CATSYQTLTADEQFF. In DNA, the CDR3 is TGTGCCACCAGTTACCAAACACTAACGGCGGATGAGCAGTTCTTC. The chain couples TRBV24-1 to TRBJ2-1; no reliable D call. The V gene's germline CDR1 is KGHDR and CDR2 SFDVKD. V was cut by 6 bases and J by 8 bases, with 19 bases left in between. The CDR3 totals 15 residues.

This sequence joins TRBV2 and TRBJ1-6; D is uncertain. This CDR3 has 14 residues. The germline V gene encodes CDR1 SNHLY and CDR2 FYNNEI. Trimming took off 6 bases at V and 10 bases at J, with 16 bases between the two ends. CDR3 DNA sequence: TGTGCCAGCAGAACTGGGAATCTGTGGTCACCCCTCCACTTT. As protein: CASRTGNLWSPLHF.

V is TRBV7-8 and J is TRBJ2-7; D gene ambiguous. V lost 6 bases, J lost 2 bases, and 11 bases lay in between. The germline CDR1 and CDR2 sequences are SGHVS and FQNEAQ. This CDR3 has 13 amino acids. CDR3 region: CASRSHKTYEQYF. The CDR3 DNA is TGTGCCAGCAGATCTCACAAAACCTACGAGCAGTACTTC.

This clonotype has a single count. V gene TRBV19 combines with J gene TRBJ2-2; TRBD1 matches at 9 bases. The CDR3 is 14 residues long. V lost 9 bases and J lost 4; bases outside the gene matches: 6. The germline CDR1 and CDR2 sequences are LNHDA and SQIVND (reference sequence). CDR3 coding DNA: TGTGCCAGCAAGGACAGGGGAATCACCGGGGAGCTGTTTTTT. Translating gives CASKDRGITGELFF.

This chain uses TRBV5-4 with TRBJ2-7, with D uncertain. The germline V gene encodes CDR1 SGHNT and CDR2 YYREEE (reference sequence). The length of the CDR3 is 13 residues. The V end lost 1 base, the J end lost 2 bases, and 7 bases lay between the germline ends. CDR3 sequence: CASSLPVTYEQYF. The CDR3 DNA is TGTGCCAGCAGCTTGCCAGTAACCTACGAGCAGTACTTC.

This clonotype appeared many times. The rearrangement joins TRBV7-9 to TRBJ1-1; D is uncertain. CDR3 length: 13 residues. The V end was cut by 0 bases, the J end by 4 bases, with 6 bases between. Germline CDR1 SEHNR, CDR2 FQNEAQ (reference sequence). CDR3 sequence (DNA): TGTGCCAGCAGCTTAGCGGGCGCCACTGAAGCTTTCTTT. Translation: CASSLAGATEAFF.

J is TRBJ1-2 and V is TRBV2; D is uncertain. V was trimmed by 6 bases and J by 0 bases, leaving 14 bases between them. This CDR3 comprises 15 residues. Germline V lookup: CDR1 SNHLY, CDR2 FYNNEI. CDR3 loop: CASRRLAGTNYGYTF. In nucleotides, the CDR3 is TGTGCCAGCAGACGACTAGCGGGAACTAACTATGGCTACACCTTC. Full variable domain (remainder filled in from reference TRBV2 and TRBJ1-2): EPEVTQTPSHQVTQMGQEVILRCVPISNHLYFYWYRQILGQKVEFLVSFYNNEISEKSEIFDDQFSVERPDGSNFTLKIRSTKLEDSAMYFCASRRLAGTNYGYTFGSGTRLTVV.

This clonotype occurred many times. This rearrangement joins TRBV5-1 to TRBJ1-4; 7 bases align to TRBD1. The CDR3 consists of 15 residues. V lost 4 bases, J lost 6 bases, and 9 bases stayed unmatched. The germline V gene has CDR1 SGHRS and CDR2 YFSETQ. The DNA of the CDR3 is TGCGCCAGCAGCCTCACAGGGGCAAAGGATGAAAAACTGTTTTTT. Translated: CASSLTGAKDEKLFF.

This clonotype was seen repeatedly, ten times or more. The chain uses TRBV5-1 and TRBJ2-7; D gene ambiguous. V was shortened by 4 bases and J by 6 bases, with 14 bases between the two germline ends. Germline CDR1 SGHRS, CDR2 YFSETQ. This CDR3 comprises 13 residues. This chain's CDR3 is CASSGRVSGEQYF. The CDR3, as DNA: TGCGCCAGCAGCGGACGGGTATCTGGCGAGCAGTACTTC.

V and J are TRBV5-6 and TRBJ2-7; D unresolved. The CDR3 spans 14 residues. CDR1 is SGHDT, CDR2 YYEEEE, per germline. The V end was cut by 3 bases, the J end by 0 bases, with 10 bases between. CDR3 bases: TGTGCCAGCAGCTCTGAACGGAACTCCTACGAGCAGTACTTC. Its protein is CASSSERNSYEQYF.

The gene calls are TRBV5-6 and TRBJ1-2; 8 bases are a match to TRBD1. Germline loops: CDR1 SGHDT, CDR2 YYEEEE. This CDR3 contains 15 residues. Trimming at V came to 4 bases and at J to 2 bases, leaving 7 bases not matched to a gene. CDR3 sequence: CASSPPRTGNYGYTF. Written as DNA, the CDR3 is TGTGCCAGCAGCCCCCCCAGGACAGGGAACTATGGCTACACCTTC.

This rearrangement joins TRBV24-1 to TRBJ2-7; the D gene is possibly TRBD1 (6 bases). This CDR3 is 16 amino acids long. The V end lost 3 bases, the J end lost 4 bases, and 18 bases lay between the germline ends. From germline, CDR1 is KGHDR and CDR2 SFDVKD. CDR3 region: CATSDGYPGRGYEQYF. The CDR3 DNA sequence: TGTGCCACCAGTGATGGGTATCCGGGCAGGGGATACGAGCAGTACTTC.

The table lists this clonotype with a few counts. The chain links TRBV29-1 to TRBJ1-2; a possible D gene is TRBD1 (5 bases). Trimming removed 4 bases from V and 1 base from J, with 13 bases in between. Germline loops: CDR1 SQVTM, CDR2 ANQGSEA. This CDR3 contains 14 residues. CDR3 in DNA: TGCAGCGTTGGACCTAACAGGAATAACTATGGCTACACCTTC. It yields the protein CSVGPNRNNYGYTF.

The V gene is TRBV10-3, the J gene TRBJ1-2; 8 positions agree with TRBD1. There are 15 residues in the CDR3. After removal of 6 bases from V and 6 bases from J, the junction contained 12 bases not matched to a gene. Germline V gene lookup returns CDR1 ENHRY and CDR2 SYGVKD. The CDR3 DNA reads TGTGCCATCAGCCAGATGGACAGGGACGATCATGGCTACACCTTC. It specifies CAISQMDRDDHGYTF.

The rearrangement joins TRBV11-3 to TRBJ2-7, with TRBD2 identical over 10 bases. From germline, CDR1 is SGHNT and CDR2 YENEEA. Trimming at V came to 5 bases and at J to 9 bases, leaving 7 bases not matched to a gene. CDR3 length equals 13 residues. This chain's CDR3 is CASSRTSGRGQYF. The CDR3 nucleotides read TGTGCCAGCAGCCGGACTAGCGGAAGGGGGCAGTACTTC.

The sample holds a few counts of this clonotype. This chain links TRBV7-8 with TRBJ2-7; 16 nucleotides agree with TRBD2. After removal of 0 bases from V and 6 bases from J, the junction contained 11 bases not matched to a gene. This CDR3 contains 19 residues. Germline V gene sequence: CDR1 SGHVS, CDR2 FQNEAQ. CDR3 amino acids: CASSLAPGLAGGLSTEQYF. The CDR3 region has the DNA TGTGCCAGCAGCTTAGCCCCGGGACTAGCGGGGGGGCTTTCCACCGAGCAGTACTTC.

The chain links TRBV20-1 to TRBJ2-7; TRBD1 matches 7 bases. The CDR3 has 11 residues. The ends lost 4 bases at V and 4 bases at J; junction bases unmatched: 1. Looked up from germline, CDR1 is DFQATT and CDR2 is SNEGSKA (reference sequence). CDR3 protein: CSAKTGYEQYF. CDR3 sequence (DNA): TGCAGTGCTAAGACAGGGTACGAGCAGTACTTC.

The V call is TRBV14, the J call TRBJ2-3; perhaps TRBD2 as D (6 bases). This CDR3 spans 16 amino acids. Trimming removed 6 bases at V and 0 bases at J, with 16 bases between. CDR1 and CDR2 from the germline V gene are SGHDN and FVKESK. The DNA for the CDR3 is TGTGCCAGCAGTCCTGGTGCCGGGACTAGCACAGATACGCAGTATTTT. Translating it yields CASSPGAGTSTDTQYF.